This T cell receptor (beta chain) was sequenced in a study of response to subunit inactivated influenza vaccine. Broader study findings: Authors proposed each seasonal influenza vaccination draws in few new T cells.

TCRdb called the RT-PCR reads again in MiXCR, with one record for every CDR3 protein. The sample lists hundreds of thousands of distinct CDR3 sequences; 7.5% to 8.5% were seen once. This clonotype was observed at least ten times. Its antigen is not identified. CDR3 length: 14 amino acids. V shed 3 bases and J shed 4 bases, with 10 bases lying between them. CDR1 is SGDLS and CDR2 is YYNGEE in the germline V gene. J is TRBJ1-4 and V is TRBV9, with unresolved D. The material sequenced was PBMCs from blood, taken roughly 24 months after vaccination. This receptor was obtained from a man between 50 and 69 years old who received an inactivated influenza vaccine. In DNA form, the CDR3 reads TGTGCCAGCAGCGCCATGGGGAATAATGAAAAACTGTTTTTT. Its protein is CASSAMGNNEKLFF.